These 23 T cell receptor beta chains originate from one sample sequenced in a study of vaccination and CD4 T cells after COVID-19. Their target antigens are unknown. Cultured CD4+ T cells had their DNA profiled by the Oncomine TCR Beta short-read assay. Researchers extracted genomic DNA from CD4+ T cells that had been cultured. Each CDR3 protein is one row after TCRdb ran MiXCR on the PCR reads. Among fewer than 12,000 distinct CDR3 sequences, roughly 29% were seen once, and the ten largest hold less than 15%. The treatment: roughly nine-day PBMC culture with coronavirus spike peptide pools or control peptides (ViraFEST assay). The collection of CD4+ T cells from the unexposed donor took place before the COVID-19 pandemic (2011-2018). Sequenced input: CD4+ T cells from blood, cultured in vitro. Receptors originate from a human donor in good health.

The J gene is TRBJ1-3, the V gene TRBV28; D unresolved. This CDR3 has 13 residues. Germline V CDR1 and CDR2: MDHEN, SYDVKM. The germline V and J ends were trimmed by 3 bases and 4 bases, with 7 bases remaining between them. CDR3 loop: CASSFVTGNTIYF. CDR3 nucleotides: TGTGCCAGCAGTTTCGTCACAGGAAACACCATATATTTT.

The rearrangement links TRBV20-1 to TRBJ1-3; D not certain. The CDR3 covers 12 residues. The V gene's germline CDR1 is DFQATT and CDR2 SNEGSKA (reference sequence). Trimming took 4 bases from V and 4 from J, leaving 8 bases between them. The CDR3 coding sequence is TGCAGTGCTACCCGTGAGGGAAACACCATATATTTT. Its protein product is CSATREGNTIYF.

This clonotype was observed a few times. V and J are TRBV20-1 and TRBJ2-2, with D hard to call. The CDR3 length is 14 residues. With 2 bases removed from V and 6 bases from J, the gap between germline ends came to 13 bases. The germline gives CDR1 DFQATT, CDR2 SNEGSKA (reference sequence). CDR3 sequence (DNA): TGCAGTGCTAGAAGACCCCAAGGACCCGGGGAGCTGTTTTTT. Translation gives CSARRPQGPGELFF.

The chain employs TRBV5-6 and TRBJ2-3; 10 bases map to TRBD2. Trimming removed 2 bases from V and 2 bases from J; junction bases left unmatched: 2. From germline, CDR1 is SGHDT and CDR2 YYEEEE. This CDR3 region has 15 residues. CDR3 nucleotides: TGTGCCAGCAGCTTAGGACTAGCGGCCACAGATACGCAGTATTTT. This encodes CASSLGLAATDTQYF.

This chain links TRBV12-3 or TRBV12-4 with TRBJ1-6; TRBD1 aligns across 7 bases. The CDR3 is made up of 14 amino acids. V dropped 4 bases and J dropped 4; count of bases not matched to a gene: 1. The CDR3 loop is CASSWGQYNSPLHF. The CDR3 coding sequence is TGTGCCAGCAGTTGGGGACAGTATAATTCACCCCTCCACTTT.

This clonotype is medium-sized by share. The V call is TRBV6-1, the J call TRBJ1-5; D unclear. This CDR3 contains 11 residues. V was shortened by 7 bases and J by 9 bases, with 10 bases between the two germline ends. CDR1 MNHNS and CDR2 SASEGT come from the germline V gene. CDR3 nucleotides: TGTGCCAGCACCGGTGGTGGGCCCCAGCATTTT. The encoded protein is CASTGGGPQHF.

The DNA of the CDR3 is TGCAGCGTTGCTACAGGGACCCTTTACACCTTC. It is translated as CSVATGTLYTF. The genes are TRBV29-1 and TRBJ1-2, with a weak D call TRBD1 (6 bases). Germline values: CDR1 SQVTM, CDR2 ANQGSEA. This CDR3 has 11 amino acids. V gave up 4 bases and J gave up 11 bases, with 14 bases separating them. Together with reference TRBV29-1 and TRBJ1-2, the CDR3 gives the full variable domain: SAVISQKPSRDICQRGTSLTIQCQVDSQVTMMFWYRQQPGQSLTLIATANQGSEATYESGFVIDKFPISRPNLTFSTLTVSNMSPEDSSIYLCSVATGTLYTFGSGTRLTVV.

This clonotype occurred a few times. The chain joins TRBV7-9 to TRBJ1-1; no clear D. Germline CDR1 and CDR2: SEHNR and FQNEAQ (reference sequence). The CDR3 consists of 9 residues. With 10 bases removed from V and 7 bases from J, the gap between germline ends came to 7 bases. CDR3 protein: CATEGEAFF. The CDR3 DNA is TGTGCCACCGAAGGTGAAGCTTTCTTT.

The chain has TRBV4-1 and TRBJ1-2; D unresolved. In germline, CDR1 is MGHRA, CDR2 YSYEKL. The ends were cut back, 4 bases at V and 3 bases at J, with 15 bases in the middle. CDR3 length: 15 amino acids. CDR3 in amino acids: CASSPLGRPDYGYTF. The CDR3 DNA is TGCGCCAGCAGCCCGCTTGGGCGTCCCGACTATGGCTACACCTTC.

The chain carries TRBV19 and TRBJ2-7; no firm D call. V lost 3 bases to trimming and J lost 1 base, with 7 bases between them. The germline CDR1 and CDR2 sequences are LNHDA and SQIVND (reference sequence). This CDR3 comprises 13 residues. In nucleotides, the CDR3 is TGTGCCAGTAGTATTACCGAATCCTACGAGCAGTACTTC. Amino acid sequence: CASSITESYEQYF.

V gene TRBV19 combines with J gene TRBJ2-2, with D possibly TRBD2 on 6 matching bases. The CDR3 loop spans 13 amino acids. Germline CDR1 is LNHDA and CDR2 is SQIVND (reference sequence). With 3 bases removed from V and 6 bases from J, the gap between germline ends came to 8 bases. The CDR3 region has the DNA TGTGCCAGTAGTATCGGAGGGGCCGGGGAGCTGTTTTTT. Its protein is CASSIGGAGELFF.

This clonotype showed up just once. The V gene is TRBV20-1, the J gene TRBJ2-3; TRBD1 matches 8 bases. Germline V CDR1 and CDR2: DFQATT, SNEGSKA (reference sequence). Trimming took 5 bases from V and 4 from J; bases not matched to a gene: 11. The CDR3 has 15 residues. In DNA form, the CDR3 reads TGCAGTGCTCTGAGTCGGACAGGGCCCCCAGATACGCAGTATTTT. The encoded protein is CSALSRTGPPDTQYF.

In regard to this clonotype: One end of the junction varies from germline; a read error may be responsible. V usage is TRBV28 and J usage is TRBJ1-3, with 7 bases aligning to TRBD1. The CDR3 has 13 residues. Germline V gene data show CDR1 as MDHEN and CDR2 as SYDVKM. CDR3 loop: CATRGQLGNTIYF. CDR3 bases: TGCGCCACTAGGGGACAGCTTGGAAACACCATATATTTT. The variable domain in full, completed from reference TRBV28 and TRBJ1-3, reads DVKVTQSSRYLVKRTGEKVFLECVQDMDHENMFWYRQDPGLGLRLIYFSYDVKMKEKGDIPEGYSVSREKKERFSLILESASTNQTSMYLCATRGQLGNTIYFGEGSWLTVV.

The chain links TRBV29-1 to TRBJ2-1; D gene uncertain. CDR3 size: 11 residues. Germline V lookup: CDR1 SQVTM, CDR2 ANQGSEA. V lost 3 bases, J lost 12 bases, and 12 bases lay in between. In DNA, the CDR3 is TGCAGCGTTGATAGGCAGGCTGGGCAGTTCTTC. It yields the protein CSVDRQAGQFF.

V gene TRBV5-4 combines with J gene TRBJ2-2; 8 bases are shared with TRBD2. J gave up 3 bases and V 2 bases, and 0 bases lay outside the gene matches. The CDR3 consists of 14 residues. The germline gives CDR1 SGHNT, CDR2 YYREEE (reference sequence). This CDR3 reads CASSLAGDTGELFF. CDR3 sequence (DNA): TGTGCCAGCAGCTTAGCGGGAGACACCGGGGAGCTGTTTTTT. The whole variable domain, remainder taken from reference TRBV5-4 and TRBJ2-2, is ETGVTQSPTHLIKTRGQQVTLRCSSQSGHNTVSWYQQALGQGPQFIFQYYREEENGRGNFPPRFSGLQFPNYSSELNVNALELDDSALYLCASSLAGDTGELFFGEGSRLTVL.

The J gene is TRBJ2-1, the V gene TRBV24-1, with 14 nucleotides matching TRBD2. Germline lookup yields CDR1 KGHDR and CDR2 SFDVKD. The CDR3 is made up of 18 amino acids. The V gene end was trimmed by 4 bases and the J gene end by 3 bases; junction bases not matched to a gene: 7. This chain's CDR3 is CATSDPTSGRAGYNEQFF. In nucleotides, the CDR3 is TGTGCCACCAGTGACCCGACTAGCGGGAGGGCCGGCTACAATGAGCAGTTCTTC.

About this clonotype itself: An end of the junction does not agree with germline; a read error may underlie this. This chain joins TRBV27 and TRBJ2-7; 8 nucleotides match TRBD1. CDR3 length equals 13 residues. From germline, CDR1 is MNHEY and CDR2 SMNVEV (reference sequence). CDR3 loop: CASAGGTSDEQYF. CDR3 DNA sequence: TGTGCCTCCGCAGGGGGCACCTCCGACGAGCAGTACTTC.

This chain links TRBV7-9 with TRBJ1-1; 7 bases agree with TRBD1. V gave up 5 bases and J gave up 4 bases; unmatched junction bases: 7. Germline CDR1 SEHNR, CDR2 FQNEAQ (reference sequence). The CDR3 is 14 amino acids. CDR3 bases: TGTGCCAGCAGCCCGAGACAGGGTGGCACTGAAGCTTTCTTT. Its translation is CASSPRQGGTEAFF.

The V gene is TRBV21-1, the J gene TRBJ1-3; the table gives TRBD1 as D, unverified against the DNA. TRBV21-1 is flagged as a pseudogene. CDR3 length: 17 residues. The CDR3 region has the DNA TGTGCCAGCAGCAAAGCACCATTCCCCCACTCTGGAAACACCATATATTTT. Protein sequence: CASSKAPFPHSGNTIYF.

This clonotype was counted a few times. The genes are TRBV28 and TRBJ2-7; 7 nucleotides match TRBD2. Germline CDR1 is MDHEN and CDR2 is SYDVKM. The CDR3 runs 15 residues. V shed 6 bases, J shed 3 bases, and the junction held 11 bases outside the gene matches. The CDR3 sequence is CASSTPGGWNYEQYF. The CDR3 DNA is TGTGCCAGCAGCACTCCGGGGGGTTGGAACTACGAGCAGTACTTC.

In this sample, this clonotype turned up a few times. The chain combines TRBV28 with TRBJ2-5; 10 nucleotides line up with TRBD2. The CDR3 has 15 amino acids. J lost 4 bases, V lost 6 bases, and 8 bases had no gene match. The germline CDR1 and CDR2 sequences are MDHEN and SYDVKM. The CDR3 coding sequence is TGTGCCAGCAGCTTACCTAGCGGGAGAGCAGAGACCCAGTACTTC. Protein: CASSLPSGRAETQYF. The full variable domain, in which reference TRBV28 and TRBJ2-5 provide the parts outside the CDR3, is DVKVTQSSRYLVKRTGEKVFLECVQDMDHENMFWYRQDPGLGLRLIYFSYDVKMKEKGDIPEGYSVSREKKERFSLILESASTNQTSMYLCASSLPSGRAETQYFGPGTRLLVL.

The sample holds a few counts of this clonotype. The chain carries TRBV7-2 and TRBJ1-6; D not certain. V lost 1 base and J 7 bases, leaving 11 bases between the germline ends. This CDR3 has 15 residues. Germline V gives CDR1 SGHTA, CDR2 FQGNSA. CDR3 DNA sequence: TGTGCCAGCAGCTTAGGTCAGGCGCGGAATTCACCCCTCCACTTT. It is translated as CASSLGQARNSPLHF.

This clonotype was observed a handful of times. The rearrangement uses TRBV27 and TRBJ2-7, with 9 bases that match TRBD1. V trimming: 4 bases; J trimming: 1 base; junction bases outside the gene matches: 8. Germline lookup yields CDR1 MNHEY and CDR2 SMNVEV (reference sequence). This CDR3 has 16 amino acids. CDR3 in amino acids: CASSSPRGQGSYEQYF. DNA of the CDR3: TGTGCCAGCAGTTCCCCCCGAGGACAGGGGTCCTACGAGCAGTACTTC.